Listed here are 6 T cell receptor beta chains from one sample, sequenced in a study of blood T cell repertoires in COVID-19. TCRdb's copy holds only in-frame clones and misses some; the assay was immunoSEQ multiplex PCR. The table has under 150,000 clones, 65% to 85% seen once; the top ten hold 3% to 5%. The specimen was peripheral blood. The receptor source for this set is a woman aged 60 to 75 with acute or convalescent COVID-19.

J is TRBJ1-4 and V is TRBV5-5; D may be TRBD1 (5 bases). This CDR3 is 15 amino acids long. Germline CDR1 and CDR2: SGHKS and YYEKEE (reference sequence). Trimming cost V 3 bases and J 1 base, with 10 bases left between them. The CDR3 region has the DNA TGTGCCAGCAGCTACCGACAGCAAACTAATGAAAAACTGTTTTTT. Protein sequence: CASSYRQQTNEKLFF.

The chain couples TRBV2 to TRBJ2-1, with 7 nucleotides matching TRBD1. The germline gives CDR1 SNHLY, CDR2 FYNNEI. With V trimmed by 11 bases and J by 4 bases, 5 bases remained unmatched. The CDR3 contains 12 residues. The CDR3 nucleotides read TGTGCCGGAGGACAGGAGTACAATGAGCAGTTCTTC. Translated, it gives CAGGQEYNEQFF.

The rearrangement joins TRBV27 to TRBJ2-1, with D maybe TRBD2 (5 bases). The V and J ends lost 4 bases and 10 bases respectively, with 14 bases between them. The CDR3 has 13 residues. CDR1 is MNHEY and CDR2 is SMNVEV in the germline V gene (reference sequence). The CDR3 coding sequence is TGTGCCAGCAGTTCAGTTCAAAGGAGGGAGCAGTTCTTC. Protein sequence: CASSSVQRREQFF.

V is TRBV27 and J is TRBJ1-5; D is unclear. Trimming took off 8 bases at V and 1 base at J, with 15 bases between the two ends. CDR3 length: 15 amino acids. CDR1 and CDR2 from the germline V gene are MNHEY and SMNVEV (reference sequence). The CDR3 sequence is CASSWVAESNQPQHF. The DNA for the CDR3 is TGTGCCAGCTCTTGGGTGGCGGAGAGCAATCAGCCCCAGCATTTT.

About this clone itself: Other DNA sequences in this specimen translate into the identical CDR3. The chain recombines TRBV7-8 with TRBJ1-1; 10 nucleotides match TRBD1. The CDR3 is 16 residues long. J lost 2 bases, V lost 2 bases, and 5 bases had no gene match. Germline V gene sequence: CDR1 SGHVS, CDR2 FQNEAQ. CDR3 amino acids: CASSLRDRGSNTEAFF. The DNA of the CDR3 is TGTGCCAGCAGCTTACGGGACAGGGGAAGCAACACTGAAGCTTTCTTT. The variable domain in full, with the rest retrieved from reference TRBV7-8 and TRBJ1-1, is GAGVSQSPRYKVAKRGQDVALRCDPISGHVSLFWYQQALGQGPEFLTYFQNEAQLDKSGLPSDRFFAERPEGSVSTLKIQRTQQEDSAVYLCASSLRDRGSNTEAFFGQGTRLTVV.

V and J are TRBV28 and TRBJ2-7; 7 nucleotides agree with TRBD1. Germline V gives CDR1 MDHEN, CDR2 SYDVKM. V lost 4 bases, J lost 5 bases, and 8 bases stayed unmatched. The length of the CDR3 is 14 residues. The CDR3 DNA reads TGTGCCAGCAGTTCCTCCGACAGGGTCCACGAGCAGTACTTC. Protein product: CASSSSDRVHEQYF.